A single sample gave rise to the 27 T cell receptor beta chains below, sequenced in a study of cytomegalovirus exposure and HLA in healthy donors. The PCR contained 60 Vbeta and 13 Jbeta primers. Sequenced by immunoSEQ multiplex PCR; TCRdb stores in-frame clones only, minus some. The data contain some 140,000 clones, roughly three quarters of them seen just once; the ten biggest clones take up approximately 0.86%. Sequencing was performed on PBMCs. These receptors all come from a woman aged 60-75 years in good health and CMV-seronegative.

The chain joins TRBV11-2 to TRBJ2-7; a weak D match, TRBD1 (5 bases). CDR1 and CDR2 (germline): SGHAT, FQNNGV. The length of the CDR3 is 12 residues. Trimming shortened V by 7 bases and J by 2 bases, and 9 bases separated the two germline ends. CDR3 nucleotide sequence: TGTGCCAGCAACGACAGAACCTACGAGCAGTACTTC. It specifies CASNDRTYEQYF.

J is TRBJ1-6 and V is TRBV30; D unclear. V gave up 5 bases and J gave up 3 bases, with 11 bases separating them. Germline CDR1 and CDR2: GTSNPN and SVGIG (reference sequence). This CDR3 comprises 14 residues. The CDR3 nucleotides are TGTGCCTGGGACGACGGGGTCTATAATTCACCCCTCCACTTT. Protein product: CAWDDGVYNSPLHF.

This clone was counted a few times. The V and J genes are TRBV9 and TRBJ1-1; TRBD1 might be the D (5 bases). The CDR3 covers 17 residues. Germline lookup yields CDR1 SGDLS and CDR2 YYNGEE. Trimming shortened V by 4 bases and J by 0 bases, and 19 bases separated the two germline ends. The chain's CDR3 is CASSNQPGLLMNTEAFF. The CDR3 region has the DNA TGTGCCAGCAGCAATCAACCGGGACTCTTAATGAACACTGAAGCTTTCTTT.

The gene calls are TRBV27 and TRBJ2-3; the match to TRBD2 covers 10 bases. V shed 1 base, J shed 0 bases, and the junction held 1 base outside the gene matches. Germline V gene sequence: CDR1 MNHEY, CDR2 SMNVEV (reference sequence). The CDR3 spans 16 residues. This chain's CDR3 is CASSLLTSGSTDTQYF. CDR3 sequence (DNA): TGTGCCAGCAGTTTATTGACTAGCGGGAGCACAGATACGCAGTATTTT.

The genes are TRBV29-1 and TRBJ2-1, with 9 bases that match TRBD2. J was trimmed by 6 bases and V by 7 bases; bases with no gene match: 13. CDR3 size: 15 residues. The germline V gene has CDR1 SQVTM and CDR2 ANQGSEA. The CDR3, as DNA: TGCAGCGCCGGGGGTGCAGCGGGAGGTTTCAATGAGCAGTTCTTC. Translation gives CSAGGAAGGFNEQFF.

V is TRBV5-1 and J is TRBJ1-1; 9 positions match TRBD1. The CDR3 extends over 16 amino acids. J gave up 2 bases and V 0 bases, and 5 bases lay outside the gene matches. Germline V gene data show CDR1 as SGHRS and CDR2 as YFSETQ. CDR3: CASSLVTGGLNTEAFF. CDR3 nucleotide sequence: TGCGCCAGCAGCTTGGTGACAGGGGGACTAAACACTGAAGCTTTCTTT.

The chain joins TRBV2 to TRBJ2-1; tentative D call: TRBD2 (6 bases). Germline V gene lookup returns CDR1 SNHLY and CDR2 FYNNEI. V shed 8 bases and J shed 6 bases, with 17 bases lying between them. This CDR3 comprises 14 residues. The CDR3 nucleotides read TGTGCCAGCGGGTGGGAGGCCAGACTCAATGAGCAGTTCTTC. Translated, it gives CASGWEARLNEQFF.

CDR3 DNA: TGTGCCAGCAGAAGGTGGACTAGCGGGAGCTCGGACAATGAGCAGTTCTTC. The encoded protein is CASRRWTSGSSDNEQFF. The chain recombines TRBV2 with TRBJ2-1, with TRBD2 matching 13 bases. The CDR3 is 17 residues long. Germline CDR1 is SNHLY and CDR2 is FYNNEI. The J segment lost 5 bases and the V segment lost 6 bases, leaving 10 bases of the junction unmatched.

This chain uses TRBV2 with TRBJ2-2, with TRBD1 matching over 12 bases. The germline CDR1 and CDR2 sequences are SNHLY and FYNNEI. The ends lost 4 bases at V and 6 bases at J; junction bases unmatched: 9. The CDR3 runs to 17 residues. CDR3 sequence: CASSAPGQGAGAGELFF. The CDR3 coding sequence is TGTGCCAGCAGTGCGCCGGGACAGGGGGCTGGGGCCGGGGAGCTGTTTTTT.

The chain combines TRBV7-9 with TRBJ2-1; 12 positions agree with TRBD2. Looked up from germline, CDR1 is SEHNR and CDR2 is FQNEAQ (reference sequence). J was trimmed by 2 bases and V by 1 base; bases with no gene match: 6. The CDR3 consists of 18 residues. The CDR3 is CASSLGLAGESPYNEQFF. CDR3 nucleotide sequence: TGTGCCAGCAGCTTAGGACTAGCGGGAGAATCGCCCTACAATGAGCAGTTCTTC.

The chain employs TRBV18 and TRBJ1-1; no reliable D call. Germline lookup yields CDR1 KGHSH and CDR2 LQKENI. CDR3 length equals 13 residues. V was trimmed by 6 bases and J by 1 base, leaving 9 bases between them. Here the CDR3 reads CASSYHKNTEAFF. DNA of the CDR3: TGTGCCAGCTCGTATCACAAGAACACTGAAGCTTTCTTT. The whole variable domain, remainder taken from reference TRBV18 and TRBJ1-1, is NAGVMQNPRHLVRRRGQEARLRCSPMKGHSHVYWYRQLPEEGLKFMVYLQKENIIDESGMPKERFSAEFPKEGPSILRIQQVVRGDSAAYFCASSYHKNTEAFFGQGTRLTVV.

The chain has TRBV7-2 and TRBJ1-2; TRBD1 agrees at 9 bases. V was pared by 4 bases and J by 7 bases, with 10 bases of the junction left unmatched. CDR1 and CDR2 (germline): SGHTA, FQGNSA. This CDR3 has 15 residues. The CDR3 reads CASSSLGQGHVGYTF. CDR3 coding DNA: TGTGCCAGCAGCTCCCTGGGACAGGGTCATGTTGGCTACACCTTC.

J is TRBJ2-7 and V is TRBV7-6; D remains unclear. Looked up from germline, CDR1 is SGHVS and CDR2 is FNYEAQ. This CDR3 region has 13 residues. V was clipped by 1 base and J by 1 base, with 5 bases between them. The CDR3 sequence: CASSLDQSYEQYF. In DNA, the CDR3 is TGTGCCAGCAGCTTAGATCAGTCCTACGAGCAGTACTTC.

This sequence joins TRBV4-1 and TRBJ2-7, with TRBD2 matching 7 bases. V was pared by 4 bases and J by 5 bases, with 14 bases of the junction left unmatched. Germline lookup yields CDR1 MGHRA and CDR2 YSYEKL. This CDR3 is built from 16 residues. The CDR3 loop is CASSLAQGLVVHEQYF. In nucleotides, the CDR3 is TGCGCCAGCAGCCTCGCCCAAGGACTAGTGGTCCACGAGCAGTACTTC.

The chain links TRBV5-1 to TRBJ1-6; 7 nucleotides match TRBD1. The CDR3 sequence is 16 residues long. Germline assignment: CDR1 SGHRS and CDR2 YFSETQ. V trimming: 0 bases; J trimming: 0 bases; junction bases outside the gene matches: 0. The CDR3 spells CASSLGDSSYNSPLHF. In DNA form, the CDR3 reads TGCGCCAGCAGCTTGGGGGACAGCTCCTATAATTCACCCCTCCACTTT.

This chain connects TRBV6-5 to TRBJ1-2; 9 bases are a match to TRBD1. Trimming at V came to 8 bases and at J to 8 bases, leaving 6 bases not matched to a gene. CDR3 length equals 12 residues. Germline V CDR1 and CDR2: MNHEY, SVGAGI. The CDR3 sequence: CASADRGLGYTF. CDR3 coding DNA: TGTGCCAGCGCGGACAGGGGCTTGGGCTACACCTTC.

The chain carries TRBV19 and TRBJ1-4; D might be TRBD1 (5 bases). V was cut by 5 bases and J by 0 bases, with 10 bases left in between. Germline values: CDR1 LNHDA, CDR2 SQIVND (reference sequence). This CDR3 is built from 15 residues. The DNA of the CDR3 is TGTGCCAGTAGTCTCAGGGTCTCAACTAATGAAAAACTGTTTTTT. It yields the protein CASSLRVSTNEKLFF.

In DNA, the CDR3 is TGTGCCAGCAGTAAAGGGCGGGAATCTAACTATGGCTACACCTTC. Encoded protein: CASSKGRESNYGYTF. The chain is built from TRBV6-1 and TRBJ1-2; D is ambiguous. The CDR3 has 15 amino acids. Per the germline V gene, CDR1 is MNHNS and CDR2 is SASEGT. V gave up 5 bases and J gave up 0 bases, with 13 bases separating them.

This chain links TRBV27 with TRBJ2-7; 11 bases agree with TRBD2. The V and J ends lost 8 bases and 5 bases, in that order; junction bases with no gene match: 8. The germline V gene encodes CDR1 MNHEY and CDR2 SMNVEV (reference sequence). The CDR3 has 14 residues. CDR3 in amino acids: CASGSGRGTHEQYF. The CDR3 nucleotides read TGTGCCAGCGGTAGCGGGAGGGGGACTCACGAGCAGTACTTC.

The chain recombines TRBV10-1 with TRBJ2-5; D remains ambiguous. Per the germline V gene, CDR1 is WNHNN and CDR2 is SYGVQD (reference sequence). Trimming took off 2 bases at V and 5 bases at J, with 3 bases between the two ends. The CDR3 extends over 11 amino acids. Here the CDR3 reads CASSEAETQYF. The CDR3 bases are TGCGCCAGCAGTGAGGCGGAGACCCAGTACTTC.

This chain uses TRBV7-9 with TRBJ1-2; unclear D gene. Per germline, CDR1 SEHNR and CDR2 FQNEAQ (reference sequence). V was shortened by 3 bases and J by 6 bases, with 20 bases between the two germline ends. CDR3 length equals 16 residues. The CDR3: CASSFRSRRLEDGYTF. Written as DNA, the CDR3 is TGTGCCAGCAGCTTTCGGTCGCGGCGGCTTGAGGATGGCTACACCTTC. Together with reference TRBV7-9 and TRBJ1-2, the CDR3 gives the full variable domain: DTGVSQNPRHKITKRGQNVTFRCDPISEHNRLYWYRQTLGQGPEFLTYFQNEAQLEKSRLLSDRFSAERPKGSFSTLEIQRTEQGDSAMYLCASSFRSRRLEDGYTFGSGTRLTVV.

This clone was counted a few times. This chain links TRBV30 with TRBJ2-3; 9 bases fit TRBD1. The CDR3 extends over 14 amino acids. Germline V lookup: CDR1 GTSNPN, CDR2 SVGIG (reference sequence). The trim removed 4 bases at V and 2 bases at J, leaving 4 bases unmatched. The CDR3: CAWTGTGHTDTQYF. CDR3 nucleotide sequence: TGTGCCTGGACGGGGACAGGGCACACAGATACGCAGTATTTT. The whole variable domain, filled in from reference TRBV30 and TRBJ2-3, reads SQTIHQWPATLVQPVGSPLSLECTVEGTSNPNLYWYRQAAGRGLQLLFYSVGIGQISSEVPQNLSASRPQDRQFILSSKKLLLSDSGFYLCAWTGTGHTDTQYFGPGTRLTVL.

The chain couples TRBV19 to TRBJ1-5; 10 positions match TRBD1. The CDR3 is 15 residues long. J was trimmed by 6 bases and V by 2 bases; bases with no gene match: 4. Germline V lookup: CDR1 LNHDA, CDR2 SQIVND (reference sequence). This CDR3 reads CASSIRQGASQPQHF. The CDR3 bases are TGTGCCAGTAGTATAAGACAGGGGGCGAGTCAGCCCCAGCATTTT. Filled out from reference TRBV19 and TRBJ1-5, the complete variable domain reads DGGITQSPKYLFRKEGQNVTLSCEQNLNHDAMYWYRQDPGQGLRLIYYSQIVNDFQKGDIAEGYSVSREKKESFPLTVTSAQKNPTAFYLCASSIRQGASQPQHFGDGTRLSIL.

CDR3 nucleotides: TGTGCCAGCAGCTGGGGACAGGGGGAAAAACTGTTTTTT. Protein: CASSWGQGEKLFF. The V and J genes are TRBV7-6 and TRBJ1-4; 10 nucleotides agree with TRBD1. The V and J ends lost 4 bases and 8 bases, in that order; junction bases with no gene match: 1. Germline V gives CDR1 SGHVS, CDR2 FNYEAQ. The CDR3 runs 13 residues.

This clone has only a few counts. The rearrangement joins TRBV5-1 to TRBJ1-6, with TRBD1 matching 11 bases. CDR1 and CDR2 (germline): SGHRS, YFSETQ. V gave up 4 bases and J gave up 9 bases; unmatched junction bases: 12. The CDR3 loop spans 17 amino acids. The CDR3 here is CASSGGTGGNVASPLHF. In DNA, the CDR3 is TGCGCCAGCAGCGGCGGGACAGGGGGGAATGTTGCTTCACCCCTCCACTTT.

The CDR3 DNA sequence: TGTGCCAGCAGTGAGGGGCTAGCGGGAGATACGTACGAGCAGTACTTC. Protein sequence: CASSEGLAGDTYEQYF. The gene calls are TRBV6-1 and TRBJ2-7; 10 bases fit TRBD2. Germline CDR1 MNHNS, CDR2 SASEGT. This CDR3 contains 16 residues. The junction had 9 bases not matched to a gene; V was cut back by 3 bases and J by 4 bases.

The rearrangement uses TRBV18 and TRBJ1-3; a weak D match, TRBD1 (6 bases). Trimming cost V 3 bases and J 0 bases, with 15 bases left between them. CDR1 is KGHSH, CDR2 LQKENI, per germline. The CDR3 spans 17 residues. CDR3 region: CASSPKGVLASGNTIYF. The CDR3 DNA reads as TGTGCCAGCTCACCCAAGGGGGTCCTTGCCTCTGGAAACACCATATATTTT.